This T cell receptor beta chain is from a study of cytomegalovirus exposure and HLA in healthy donors. Overall study context: The roughly 110 validation repertoires were reported in a later analysis to have been generated on the same platform as the approximately 700 first-cohort repertoires. The study's findings and limits: Cytomegalovirus-associated status was assigned to about 180 TCR beta chains. It was confirmed in vitro that a few of the CMV-associated chains were specific for CMV antigens.

With respect to this clone: The antigen is undetermined.

Data came from immunoSEQ multiplex PCR; TCRdb stores just in-frame clones and leaves some out. The top ten clones hold 1.4% of a sample with roughly 130,000 clones, 84% of them seen once. Germline CDR1 is SGDLS and CDR2 is YYNGEE. J was trimmed by 5 bases and V by 2 bases; bases with no gene match: 11. This CDR3 has 18 residues. This TCR derives from a woman under 40 in good health and CMV-seronegative. The chain combines TRBV9 with TRBJ2-1; 12 positions agree with TRBD2. Sequencing used PBMCs. DNA for the CDR3: TGTGCCAGCAGCGTGGCTAGCGGGGGGGCCGTGGGCGACAATGAGCAGTTCTTC. Its protein product is CASSVASGGAVGDNEQFF.